The following is a T cell receptor (beta chain) sequence with its context. Its antigen is as yet unknown. Using immunoSEQ multiplex PCR, the repertoire was profiled, and TCRdb retains in-frame clones only, with some absent. The repertoire holds some 120,000 clones, with 75% to 95% as singletons. The data were obtained in a study of T cell responses to AZD1222 COVID-19 vaccine. Study context: Pooled in the analysis were second doses at about 4 or about 12 weeks. Study-level points and caveats: The donor cohort was predominantly white British with a female majority, and clonal diversity may have been underestimated.

With 4 bases removed from V and 2 bases from J, the gap between germline ends came to 7 bases. Looked up from germline, CDR1 is MNHEY and CDR2 is SMNVEV (reference sequence). The CDR3 extends over 13 amino acids. The J gene is TRBJ2-3, the V gene TRBV27; D unclear. The sequence derives from an adult in good health. The source was peripheral blood, collected on day 0 of AZD1222 vaccination. The CDR3 bases are TGTGCCAGCAGTTCGATTCTCACAGATACGCAGTATTTT. Its translation is CASSSILTDTQYF.